This TCR beta chain was retrieved from a study of lymphopenia after photon versus proton radiotherapy. Points from the study as a whole: Under photons, naive T cells and diversity fell while effector/memory populations rose.

Trimming took 7 bases from V and 4 from J, leaving 14 bases between them. CDR1 MNHEY and CDR2 SVGAGI come from the germline V gene. The CDR3 is 14 residues long. Generated by immunoSEQ multiplex PCR, the TCRdb table keeps only in-frame clones and is missing some. This sample yields approximately 6,300 clones, of which just over 90% are seen a single time; approximately 10% belongs to the top ten. As regards this clone: Its specificity is not known.

Sequenced here: peripheral blood, sampled from a patient treated with photon-based radiotherapy. The receptor was isolated from a man aged 55-75 years with cholangiocarcinoma. This chain links TRBV6-5 with TRBJ1-3, with a possible D match to TRBD1 (5 bases). CDR3 residues: CASTRDPTGNTIYF. In DNA form, the CDR3 reads TGTGCCAGCACCCGGGACCCTACGGGAAACACCATATATTTT.